These T cell receptor beta chains were read from a single sample in a study of T cell repertoires in cytomegalovirus infection. TCRdb passed the reads through MiXCR, listing each CDR3 protein once. The sample lists around 450,000 distinct CDR3 sequences, approximately 11% occurring once. Sequencing was carried out using PBMCs. These receptors were collected from a human donor in good health (CMV status not recorded). Some clones in this sample may be carry-over from other donors' samples. Each CDR3 is given with its conserved first and last residue. A D gene is named only where the DNA matches it firmly. Size is stated for part of the rows, as once, few or many counts, or as a class when the clone is expanded.

j_call clone_size d_call v_call cdr3_aa cdr3_nt
TRBJ2-7 . TRBD2 TRBV20-1 CSARPLAGGAGEQYF TGCAGTGCTAGACCTCTAGCGGGAGGGGCGGGCGAGCAGTACTTC
TRBJ2-3 . . TRBV3-1 CASSQEGWGADSTDTQYF TGTGCCAGCAGCCAAGAGGGGTGGGGGGCAGATAGCACAGATACGCAGTATTTT
TRBJ2-2 . TRBD2 TRBV12-5 CASATTSGGTGELFF TGTGCTAGTGCCACGACTAGCGGGGGCACCGGGGAGCTGTTTTTT
TRBJ1-2 many TRBD1 TRBV12-3/TRBV12-4 CASLTGGHYGYTF TGTGCCAGCCTCACAGGGGGACACTATGGCTACACCTTC
TRBJ1-5 . . TRBV19 CASSHGQGGQPQHF TGTGCCAGTAGTCACGGGCAAGGCGGACAGCCCCAGCATTTT
TRBJ1-2 few . TRBV6-5 CATTRGSPYGYTF TGTGCAACCACACGGGGCAGCCCCTATGGCTACACCTTC
TRBJ2-7 many . TRBV7-8 CASSLDAGSGYEQYF TGTGCCAGCAGCTTAGACGCCGGGAGCGGCTACGAGCAGTACTTC
TRBJ2-1 many . TRBV7-8 CASSRTPSSYNEQFF TGTGCCAGCAGTCGGACGCCTAGCTCCTACAATGAGCAGTTCTTC
TRBJ2-3 many . TRBV7-9 CASSFEGPDTQYF TGTGCCAGCAGCTTCGAGGGCCCAGATACGCAGTATTTT
TRBJ2-5 . . TRBV5-1 CASSLARGTLQETQYF TGCGCCAGCAGCTTGGCGAGGGGGACCCTCCAAGAGACCCAGTACTTC
TRBJ2-6 many . TRBV18 CASSLKKSAGSGRLSSGANVLTF TGTGCCAGCTCATTGAAAAAAAGCGCAGGCTCGGGACGGCTAAGCTCTGGGGCCAACGTCCTGACTTTC
TRBJ1-2 many . TRBV5-1 CASSFDTRSRGYTF TGCGCCAGCAGCTTCGACACCCGATCGAGAGGCTACACCTTC
TRBJ2-5 many . TRBV7-2 CASNRGKEETQYF TGTGCCAGCAACCGGGGAAAAGAAGAGACCCAGTACTTC
TRBJ2-7 many TRBD2 TRBV7-8 CASSLVRSGGSPYEQYF TGTGCCAGCAGCTTAGTAAGATCGGGCGGGAGCCCCTACGAGCAGTACTTC
TRBJ2-7 many TRBD1 TRBV6-2/TRBV6-3 CASSYGQGALTYEQYF TGTGCCAGCAGTTACGGGCAGGGGGCCCTAACCTACGAGCAGTACTTC
TRBJ2-3 many . TRBV6-1 CASLSSTDTQYF TGTGCCAGCCTTTCAAGCACAGATACGCAGTATTTT
TRBJ1-4 few . TRBV12-3/TRBV12-4 CASRPGQSNEKLFF TGTGCCAGCAGGCCGGGACAATCAAATGAAAAACTGTTTTTT
TRBJ2-1 many TRBD2 TRBV12-3/TRBV12-4 CASRAGPGGEQFF TGTGCCAGCAGGGCGGGACCGGGAGGTGAGCAGTTCTTC
TRBJ2-7 many . TRBV20-1 CSARGGYTGTYEQYF TGCAGTGCTAGAGGGGGGTACACAGGGACCTACGAGCAGTACTTC
TRBJ2-5 many . TRBV24-1 CATSDYGVETQYF TGTGCCACCAGTGATTATGGCGTTGAGACCCAGTACTTC
TRBJ2-7 many . TRBV5-5 CASSLARETTYEQYF TGTGCCAGCAGCTTGGCTCGGGAGACCACCTACGAGCAGTACTTC
TRBJ2-7 many TRBD2 TRBV2 CASSPLAGGESEQYF TGTGCCAGCAGCCCCCTAGCGGGAGGAGAGAGCGAGCAGTACTTC
TRBJ2-7 . . TRBV2 CASRETSYEQYF TGTGCCAGCAGGGAAACTTCCTACGAGCAGTACTTC
TRBJ2-2 many TRBD1 TRBV6-1 CASSEWTGATGELFF TGTGCCAGCAGTGAATGGACAGGGGCCACCGGGGAGCTGTTTTTT
TRBJ1-4 many . TRBV12-3/TRBV12-4 CASRSSSYLNEKLFF TGTGCCAGCCGTTCTTCAAGCTACTTAAATGAAAAACTGTTTTTT
TRBJ1-5 many . TRBV7-2 CASSSTGHQPQHF TGTGCCAGCAGCTCGACAGGTCATCAGCCCCAGCATTTT
TRBJ2-1 . TRBD2 TRBV14 CASSQARREGEVLQFF TGTGCCAGCAGCCAAGCGCGGCGGGAGGGGGAAGTACTACAGTTCTTC
TRBJ1-3 many . TRBV12-3/TRBV12-4 CASTPGLVDTIYF TGTGCCAGCACCCCGGGGCTCGTGGACACCATATATTTT
TRBJ2-1 many . TRBV19 CASSHQYNEQFF TGTGCCAGTAGTCACCAGTACAATGAGCAGTTCTTC
TRBJ2-1 many . TRBV11-3 CASSLAYVSSYNEQFF TGTGCCAGCAGCTTAGCGTACGTTAGCTCCTACAATGAGCAGTTCTTC
TRBJ1-1 many . TRBV12-3/TRBV12-4 CASSSTMGGTEAFF TGTGCCAGCAGTTCTACCATGGGGGGCACTGAAGCTTTCTTT
TRBJ2-2 many . TRBV7-2 CASSLAQGPNTGELFF TGTGCCAGCAGCTTAGCTCAGGGACCGAACACCGGGGAGCTGTTTTTT